Below, 24 T cell receptor beta chains from the same sample are listed, as sequenced in a study of T cell changes during pregnancy in multiple sclerosis (dated by TCRdb to between 2019 and 2020). Library prep was done by the immunoSEQ multiplex PCR assay. TCRdb took over this immuneACCESS table, retaining in-frame rearrangements with V and J assigned. Such tables are incomplete; in checked studies, under half of the missing clones stem from an unresolved V gene, and the remainder is unexplained. The sample has tens of thousands of clones on record, just under 95% of them singletons. 0.7% to 1% of the sample is taken by the ten largest. The source was peripheral blood, collected in the third trimester of pregnancy. The receptors were sampled from a female donor with multiple sclerosis, enrolled in a pregnancy study.

V and J are TRBV30 and TRBJ2-5; 9 bases line up with TRBD1. CDR1 is GTSNPN, CDR2 SVGIG, per germline (reference sequence). The CDR3 is 12 amino acids. This chain's CDR3 is CASNRGPETQYF. The CDR3 DNA is TGTGCATCTAACAGGGGGCCAGAGACCCAGTACTTC.

The chain is built from TRBV4-1 and TRBJ2-1; perhaps TRBD2 as D (5 bases). Germline-derived CDR1 and CDR2 are MGHRA and YSYEKL. There are 16 residues in the CDR3. Trimming removed 1 base from V and 4 bases from J, with 14 bases in between. The CDR3 protein is CASSQGLDFSYNEQFF. CDR3 bases: TGCGCCAGCAGCCAAGGCCTGGACTTCTCTTACAATGAGCAGTTCTTC.

V usage is TRBV7-8 and J usage is TRBJ2-3; weak D call: TRBD2 (7 bases). The CDR3 sequence is 17 residues long. V shed 6 bases and J shed 3 bases, with 22 bases lying between them. CDR1 is SGHVS and CDR2 is FQNEAQ in the germline V gene. This chain's CDR3 is CASSSIGGAAGTDTQYF. CDR3 sequence (DNA): TGTGCCAGCAGTTCCATTGGGGGGGCCGCGGGGACAGATACGCAGTATTTT.

The chain combines TRBV10-3 with TRBJ2-3; 15 nucleotides agree with TRBD2. The V segment lost 11 bases and the J segment 6 bases; nucleotides outside the gene matches: 9. CDR3 length: 15 residues. Germline CDR1 reads ENHRY; CDR2 reads SYGVKD. The CDR3 region is CASSGLAGGGDTQYF. The DNA for the CDR3 is TGTGCCTCCAGCGGACTAGCGGGAGGGGGTGATACGCAGTATTTT.

The V call is TRBV4-1, the J call TRBJ2-7, with D possibly matching TRBD1 (6 bases). The V end lost 3 bases, the J end lost 2 bases, and 11 bases lay between the germline ends. This CDR3 has 14 amino acids. Germline V gene lookup returns CDR1 MGHRA and CDR2 YSYEKL. This CDR3 reads CASSQGDITYEQYF. In DNA, the CDR3 is TGCGCCAGCAGCCAGGGGGACATCACCTACGAGCAGTACTTC.

The CDR3 DNA follows: TGTGCCAGCACTACAGGGACAAAGACCCAGTACTTC. Its translation: CASTTGTKTQYF. This chain uses TRBV2 with TRBJ2-5; D is perhaps TRBD1 (6 bases). The germline gives CDR1 SNHLY, CDR2 FYNNEI. V was pared by 7 bases and J by 6 bases, with 12 bases between. The CDR3 totals 12 residues. Variable domain in full (rest from reference TRBV2 and TRBJ2-5): EPEVTQTPSHQVTQMGQEVILRCVPISNHLYFYWYRQILGQKVEFLVSFYNNEISEKSEIFDDQFSVERPDGSNFTLKIRSTKLEDSAMYFCASTTGTKTQYFGPGTRLLVL.

The chain links TRBV7-9 to TRBJ2-7, with 8 positions matching TRBD2. Germline values: CDR1 SEHNR, CDR2 FQNEAQ (reference sequence). V lost 6 bases and J lost 4; bases outside the gene matches: 11. The length of the CDR3 is 15 residues. CDR3 amino acids: CASSESGLGIYEQYF. In nucleotides, the CDR3 is TGTGCCAGCAGTGAATCGGGACTAGGGATTTACGAGCAGTACTTC.

The chain combines TRBV28 with TRBJ2-3, with 8 bases that match TRBD1. With 2 bases clipped from V and 5 bases from J, the junction kept 6 bases outside the gene matches. The CDR3 covers 15 residues. Germline loops: CDR1 MDHEN, CDR2 SYDVKM. CDR3 nucleotide sequence: TGTGCCAGCAGTTTACGAAGGACAGGGCGAGATACGCAGTATTTT. Protein: CASSLRRTGRDTQYF.

The gene calls are TRBV9 and TRBJ2-1, with no clear D. V was shortened by 3 bases and J by 5 bases, with 15 bases between the two germline ends. The CDR3 has 15 amino acids. Germline lookup yields CDR1 SGDLS and CDR2 YYNGEE. CDR3 bases: TGTGCCAGCAGCGCCCGTGGAGATCCTCACAATGAGCAGTTCTTC. Its protein product is CASSARGDPHNEQFF. Using reference TRBV9 and TRBJ2-1 for the parts outside the CDR3, the full variable domain is DSGVTQTPKHLITATGQRVTLRCSPRSGDLSVYWYQQSLDQGLQFLIQYYNGEERAKGNILERFSAQQFPDLHSELNLSSLELGDSALYFCASSARGDPHNEQFFGPGTRLTVL.

The genes are TRBV21-1 and TRBJ2-5; the D segment call TRBD2 is taken from the table without a DNA check. TRBV21-1 counts as a pseudogene. The CDR3 covers 15 residues. CDR3 loop: CASRGIGPGGKTQYF. CDR3 nucleotide sequence: TGTGCCAGCAGGGGTATCGGGCCAGGCGGGAAGACCCAGTACTTC.

V gene TRBV19 combines with J gene TRBJ2-4; 10 nucleotides align to TRBD2. CDR3 length: 15 residues. Germline CDR1 reads LNHDA; CDR2 reads SQIVND (reference sequence). With 5 bases clipped from V and 1 base from J, the junction kept 2 bases outside the gene matches. The CDR3: CASSPSGSAKNIQYF. The CDR3 DNA reads as TGTGCCAGTAGTCCTAGCGGGAGTGCCAAAAACATTCAGTACTTC.

V is TRBV30 and J is TRBJ2-3; no definite D call. The ends were cut back, 0 bases at V and 4 bases at J, with 5 bases in the middle. Germline CDR1 is GTSNPN and CDR2 is SVGIG (reference sequence). The CDR3 spans 12 residues. CDR3 bases: TGTGCCTGGAGTGTGGCTTCAGATACGCAGTATTTT. It translates to CAWSVASDTQYF.

The rearrangement uses TRBV5-1 and TRBJ2-1; 8 nucleotides agree with TRBD2. CDR3 size: 15 residues. With V trimmed by 3 bases and J by 0 bases, 2 bases remained unmatched. The germline CDR1 and CDR2 sequences are SGHRS and YFSETQ. The CDR3 DNA is TGCGCCAGCAGCTATCTAGCGGGCTCCTACAATGAGCAGTTCTTC. Protein sequence: CASSYLAGSYNEQFF.

This chain uses TRBV7-9 with TRBJ2-5, with D perhaps matching TRBD2 (5 bases). The germline V gene encodes CDR1 SEHNR and CDR2 FQNEAQ (reference sequence). V lost 5 bases to trimming and J lost 1 base, with 11 bases between them. The CDR3 loop spans 14 amino acids. CDR3 nucleotides: TGTGCCAGCAGCAGTAGACGGGGCCAAGAGACCCAGTACTTC. Its protein product is CASSSRRGQETQYF.

The chain combines TRBV9 with TRBJ2-7, with 8 positions matching TRBD1. Germline loops: CDR1 SGDLS, CDR2 YYNGEE. This CDR3 has 22 amino acids. J was trimmed by 7 bases and V by 4 bases; bases with no gene match: 34. CDR3 amino acids: CASSIPTLLDRDRTPLRGEQYF. CDR3 DNA sequence: TGTGCCAGCAGCATCCCAACCCTACTAGACCGGGACAGGACACCCCTACGTGGAGAGCAGTACTTC.

This clone was recorded only once. The rearrangement uses TRBV5-1 and TRBJ1-3; D is unclear. CDR3 length: 10 residues. Deletions cut 7 bases from V and 11 bases from J, with 10 bases between. CDR1 is SGHRS and CDR2 is YFSETQ in the germline V gene. The DNA of the CDR3 is TGCGCCAGCTCTCCCCCAGCCATATATTTT. Amino acid sequence: CASSPPAIYF. The full variable domain, in which reference TRBV5-1 and TRBJ1-3 provide the parts outside the CDR3, is KAGVTQTPRYLIKTRGQQVTLSCSPISGHRSVSWYQQTPGQGLQFLFEYFSETQRNKGNFPGRFSGRQFSNSRSEMNVSTLELGDSALYLCASSPPAIYFGEGSWLTVV.

This chain uses TRBV2 with TRBJ1-1; 7 bases align to TRBD1. V gave up 6 bases and J gave up 0 bases; unmatched junction bases: 4. Per germline, CDR1 SNHLY and CDR2 FYNNEI. This CDR3 is 14 amino acids long. The CDR3 coding sequence is TGTGCCAGCAGCGGAGGGGGCTTGAACACTGAAGCTTTCTTT. It translates to CASSGGGLNTEAFF.

This chain uses TRBV28 with TRBJ2-7; 11 nucleotides agree with TRBD2. V lost 5 bases and J lost 1; bases outside the gene matches: 1. The germline gives CDR1 MDHEN, CDR2 SYDVKM. The CDR3 has 14 amino acids. The CDR3 region has the DNA TGTGCCAGCAGTCGGACTAGCGGGTCCTACGAGCAGTACTTC. This gives the protein CASSRTSGSYEQYF.

This chain joins TRBV5-7 and TRBJ2-1, with 9 bases that match TRBD2. TRBV5-7 is filed as an ORF, its function uncertain. The V gene end was trimmed by 2 bases and the J gene end by 0 bases; junction bases not matched to a gene: 6. The CDR3 is 17 amino acids. The CDR3 reads CASSLKSGRNSYNEQFF. DNA of the CDR3: TGTGCCAGCAGCTTAAAGAGCGGGAGGAACTCCTACAATGAGCAGTTCTTC.

The chain couples TRBV18 to TRBJ1-1, with a weak D call TRBD1 (6 bases). V was clipped by 3 bases and J by 2 bases, with 16 bases between them. Germline V gives CDR1 KGHSH, CDR2 LQKENI. The CDR3 contains 16 residues. The DNA of the CDR3 is TGTGCCAGCTCACCCCAAAAGGGACACACTAACACTGAAGCTTTCTTT. Translated: CASSPQKGHTNTEAFF.

The V gene is TRBV5-6, the J gene TRBJ2-7, with D unresolved. The CDR3 runs to 13 residues. V lost 4 bases and J 0 bases, leaving 8 bases between the germline ends. Looked up from germline, CDR1 is SGHDT and CDR2 is YYEEEE. CDR3 amino acids: CASSDAISYEQYF. CDR3 in DNA: TGTGCCAGCAGCGATGCGATCTCCTACGAGCAGTACTTC. The full variable domain, completed using reference TRBV5-6 and TRBJ2-7, is DAGVTQSPTHLIKTRGQQVTLRCSPKSGHDTVSWYQQALGQGPQFIFQYYEEEERQRGNFPDRFSGHQFPNYSSELNVNALLLGDSALYLCASSDAISYEQYFGPGTRLTVT.

Written as DNA, the CDR3 is TGTGCCAGCAACGGGGAGATCAATCAGCCCCAGCATTTT. Amino acids: CASNGEINQPQHF. The rearrangement joins TRBV2 to TRBJ1-5; no firm D call. In germline, CDR1 is SNHLY, CDR2 FYNNEI. Trimming took off 7 bases at V and 3 bases at J, with 10 bases between the two ends. This CDR3 spans 13 amino acids.

The chain employs TRBV7-7 and TRBJ2-1, with 9 positions matching TRBD2. Germline V lookup: CDR1 SSHAT, CDR2 FNYEAQ (reference sequence). V gave up 0 bases and J gave up 7 bases; unmatched junction bases: 13. This CDR3 is built from 18 residues. CDR3: CASSLASGLAGQGNEQFF. CDR3 coding DNA: TGTGCCAGCAGCTTAGCCTCCGGGCTAGCGGGGCAGGGGAATGAGCAGTTCTTC.

The CDR3 coding sequence is TGTGCCAGCAGCCCCCGGGACAGGGTTAATGAAAAACTGTTTTTT. Translated, it gives CASSPRDRVNEKLFF. This chain links TRBV9 with TRBJ1-4, with 9 positions matching TRBD1. The germline V gene has CDR1 SGDLS and CDR2 YYNGEE. Trimming cost V 4 bases and J 4 bases; bases outside gene matches: 5. The CDR3 runs to 15 residues.